These 2 T cell receptor beta chains were sequenced from one sample in a study of blood T cell repertoires in COVID-19. Assay: immunoSEQ multiplex PCR; the TCRdb copy retains only in-frame clones and omits some. Of nearly 25,000 clones listed, around 89% were seen once; the top ten hold 9.7%. The specimen was peripheral blood. The origin of the receptors is a man in his 70s with acute or convalescent COVID-19.

J is TRBJ1-2 and V is TRBV3-1 (or the pseudogene TRBV3-2); 8 bases match TRBD1. This CDR3 is 15 amino acids long. V gave up 5 bases and J gave up 1 base; unmatched junction bases: 6. From germline, CDR1 is LGHDT and CDR2 YNNKEL (reference sequence). CDR3 DNA: TGTGCCAGCAGCTACTTAACAGGGGGTAACTATGGCTACACCTTC. It is translated as CASSYLTGGNYGYTF.

The chain recombines TRBV7-2 with TRBJ2-1, with TRBD2 matching 8 bases. Germline V gene sequence: CDR1 SGHTA, CDR2 FQGNSA. The CDR3 extends over 16 amino acids. V gave up 2 bases and J gave up 4 bases; unmatched junction bases: 7. The chain's CDR3 is CASSLNGGGLYNEQFF. Written as DNA, the CDR3 is TGTGCCAGCAGCTTAAACGGCGGGGGGTTATACAATGAGCAGTTCTTC. The whole variable domain, remainder taken from reference TRBV7-2 and TRBJ2-1, is GAGVSQSPSNKVTEKGKDVELRCDPISGHTALYWYRQSLGQGLEFLIYFQGNSAPDKSGLPSDRFSAERTGGSVSTLTIQRTQQEDSAVYLCASSLNGGGLYNEQFFGPGTRLTVL.